Included here is one T cell receptor (beta chain) sequence, with context. The antigen is unknown. Together with a sample-barcoded 5' primer, a J-beta primer mix was included in a second PCR lasting about 6 to 11 cycles. MiXCR, run by TCRdb on the 5' RACE reads, gives a single entry per CDR3 protein. The sample consists of 1.2 million to 1.5 million distinct CDR3 sequences, 59% of them appearing once. The data derive from a study of blood T cells in healthy people across ages. Peripheral blood samples of around 9.8 milliliters were drawn from each donor. In germline, CDR1 is SQVTM, CDR2 ANQGSEA. Trimming cost V 0 bases and J 4 bases; bases outside gene matches: 13. CDR3 length: 17 residues. Notes on the study in general: It was the long-lived donors that had more naive CD4+ cells and higher diversity than aged donors. Not knowing donor CMV status may have confounded expanded clonotype changes.

The source of this sequence is a man younger than 30 in good health. V usage is TRBV29-1 and J usage is TRBJ1-2; 8 nucleotides align to TRBD1. Sequenced sample: blood. CDR3 residues: CSVEEIDRGRVCYGYTF. In DNA, the CDR3 is TGCAGCGTTGAAGAAATAGACAGGGGCCGGGTGTGCTATGGCTACACCTTC.